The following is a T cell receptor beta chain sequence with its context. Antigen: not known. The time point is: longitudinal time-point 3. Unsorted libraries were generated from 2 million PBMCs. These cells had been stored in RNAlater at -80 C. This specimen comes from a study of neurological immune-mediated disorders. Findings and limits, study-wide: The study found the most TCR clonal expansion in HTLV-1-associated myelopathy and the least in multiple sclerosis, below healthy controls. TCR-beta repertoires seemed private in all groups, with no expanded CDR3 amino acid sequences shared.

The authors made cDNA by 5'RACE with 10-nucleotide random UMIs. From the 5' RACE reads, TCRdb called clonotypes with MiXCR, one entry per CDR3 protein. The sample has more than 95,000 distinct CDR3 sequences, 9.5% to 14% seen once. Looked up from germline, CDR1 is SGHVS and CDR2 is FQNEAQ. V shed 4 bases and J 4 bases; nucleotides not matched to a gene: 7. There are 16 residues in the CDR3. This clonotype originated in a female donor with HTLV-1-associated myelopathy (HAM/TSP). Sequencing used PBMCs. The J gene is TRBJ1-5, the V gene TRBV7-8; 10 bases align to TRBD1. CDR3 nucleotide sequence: TGTGCCAGCAGCTCGGGACAGGGGTTGGGTAATCAGCCCCAGCATTTT. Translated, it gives CASSSGQGLGNQPQHF. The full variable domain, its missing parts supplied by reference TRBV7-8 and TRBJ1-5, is GAGVSQSPRYKVAKRGQDVALRCDPISGHVSLFWYQQALGQGPEFLTYFQNEAQLDKSGLPSDRFFAERPEGSVSTLKIQRTQQEDSAVYLCASSSGQGLGNQPQHFGDGTRLSIL.